In this sample, the clone carrying this T cell receptor (beta chain) turned up a few times. Its target is unknown. The data originate from a study of T-cell memory formation after mild COVID-19. Background on the study: TCR clusters largely stayed donor specific. Overall study findings and caveats: The CD4+ clones that contracted clustered mainly within CM and EM, and the CD8+ clones concentrated in EMRA. The study found balanced CD4/CD8 in clones contracting day 15 to 85 and a CD4+ lean in later expanders.

TCRalpha and TCRbeta libraries used 5'RACE with constant-segment primers and UMIs. Each CDR3 protein is one row after TCRdb ran MiXCR on the 5' RACE reads. The sample has 550,000 to 650,000 distinct CDR3 sequences, roughly 17% seen once. The CDR3 contains 16 residues. Trimming cost V 0 bases and J 0 bases; bases outside gene matches: 2. Germline V lookup: CDR1 SGHNT, CDR2 YYREEE (reference sequence). The origin of this receptor is an adult woman who had mild COVID-19 (a few samples of this study predate the infection). Cell type and time point are not known. The V gene is TRBV5-4, the J gene TRBJ2-2; 7 bases fit TRBD2. The sequencing sample was made of PBMCs or a T cell subset sorted from them (not recorded which). The CDR3 nucleotides are TGTGCCAGCAGCTTGGTCCTAGCGGCGAACACCGGGGAGCTGTTTTTT. Translation gives CASSLVLAANTGELFF.